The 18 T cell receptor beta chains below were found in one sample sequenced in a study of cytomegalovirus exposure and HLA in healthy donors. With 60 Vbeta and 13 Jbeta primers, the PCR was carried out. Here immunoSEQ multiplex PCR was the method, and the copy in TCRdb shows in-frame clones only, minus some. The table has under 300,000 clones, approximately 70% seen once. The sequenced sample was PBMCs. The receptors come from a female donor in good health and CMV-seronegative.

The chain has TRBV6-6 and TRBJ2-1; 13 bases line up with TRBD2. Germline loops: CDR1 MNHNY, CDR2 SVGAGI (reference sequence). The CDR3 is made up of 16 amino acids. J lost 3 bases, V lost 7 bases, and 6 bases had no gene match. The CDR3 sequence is CASKGLAGDHYNEQFF. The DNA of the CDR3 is TGTGCCAGCAAAGGACTAGCGGGAGATCACTACAATGAGCAGTTCTTC.

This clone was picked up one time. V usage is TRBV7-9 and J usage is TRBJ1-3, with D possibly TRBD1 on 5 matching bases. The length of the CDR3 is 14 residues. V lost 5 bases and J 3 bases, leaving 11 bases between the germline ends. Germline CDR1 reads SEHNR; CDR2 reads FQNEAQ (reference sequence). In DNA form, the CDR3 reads TGTGCCAGCAGCCCGGGGACTGTTGGAAACACCATATATTTT. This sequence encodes CASSPGTVGNTIYF.

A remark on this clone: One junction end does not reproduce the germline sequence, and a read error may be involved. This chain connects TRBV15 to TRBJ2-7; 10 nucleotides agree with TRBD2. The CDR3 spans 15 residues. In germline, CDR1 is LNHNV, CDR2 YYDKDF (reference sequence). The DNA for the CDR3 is TGTGCCACCAGCAGAGTGGGACTAGCGTCCTACGGGCAGTACTTC. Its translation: CATSRVGLASYGQYF.

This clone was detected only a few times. For the CDR3, the DNA is TGCAGCGTTGAAGGACCGGGAGCGGGGGATGAGCAGTTCTTC. Translating it yields CSVEGPGAGDEQFF. The rearrangement joins TRBV29-1 to TRBJ2-1; 8 bases are shared with TRBD2. The CDR3 runs 14 residues. Germline V lookup: CDR1 SQVTM, CDR2 ANQGSEA. The trim removed 1 base at V and 8 bases at J, leaving 7 bases unmatched.

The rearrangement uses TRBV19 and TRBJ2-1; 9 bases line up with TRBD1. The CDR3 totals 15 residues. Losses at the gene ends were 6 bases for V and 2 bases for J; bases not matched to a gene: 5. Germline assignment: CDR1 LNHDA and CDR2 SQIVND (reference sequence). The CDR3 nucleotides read TGTGCCAGTAGGCCTGGACAGGGGACCTACAATGAGCAGTTCTTC. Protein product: CASRPGQGTYNEQFF.

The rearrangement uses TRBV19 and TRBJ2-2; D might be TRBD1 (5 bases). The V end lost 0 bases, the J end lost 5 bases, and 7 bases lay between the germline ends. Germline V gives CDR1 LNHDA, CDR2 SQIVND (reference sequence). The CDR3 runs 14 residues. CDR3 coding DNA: TGTGCCAGTAGTATAGACAGGGCGACCGGGGAGCTGTTTTTT. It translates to CASSIDRATGELFF.

CDR3 region: CASKTGTSVDEQFF. CDR3 nucleotide sequence: TGTGCCAGCAAGACCGGGACTAGCGTCGATGAGCAGTTCTTC. V is TRBV6-1 and J is TRBJ2-1; the match to TRBD2 covers 10 bases. The CDR3 is 14 residues long. V lost 7 bases, J lost 8 bases, and 8 bases stayed unmatched. Germline V gene lookup returns CDR1 MNHNS and CDR2 SASEGT.

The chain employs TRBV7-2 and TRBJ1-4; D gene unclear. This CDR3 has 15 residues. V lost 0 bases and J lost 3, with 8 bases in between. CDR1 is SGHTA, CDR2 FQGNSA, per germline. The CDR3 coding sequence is TGTGCCAGCAGCTTAGCGAATTCGGCTAATGAAAAACTGTTTTTT. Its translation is CASSLANSANEKLFF.

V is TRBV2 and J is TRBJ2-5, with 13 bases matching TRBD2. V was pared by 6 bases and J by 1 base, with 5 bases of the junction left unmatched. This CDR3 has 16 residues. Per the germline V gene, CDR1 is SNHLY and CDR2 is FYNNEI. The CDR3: CASSLGLAGAQETQYF. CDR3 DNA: TGTGCCAGCAGCCTCGGACTAGCGGGAGCCCAAGAGACCCAGTACTTC. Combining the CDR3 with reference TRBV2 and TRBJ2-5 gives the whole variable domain EPEVTQTPSHQVTQMGQEVILRCVPISNHLYFYWYRQILGQKVEFLVSFYNNEISEKSEIFDDQFSVERPDGSNFTLKIRSTKLEDSAMYFCASSLGLAGAQETQYFGPGTRLLVL.

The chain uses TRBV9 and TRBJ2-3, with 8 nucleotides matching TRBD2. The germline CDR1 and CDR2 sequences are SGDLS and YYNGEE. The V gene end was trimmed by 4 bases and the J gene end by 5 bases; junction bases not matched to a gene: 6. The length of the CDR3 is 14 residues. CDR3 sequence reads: CASSWGAGEDTQYF. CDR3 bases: TGTGCCAGCAGCTGGGGAGCGGGAGAAGATACGCAGTATTTT. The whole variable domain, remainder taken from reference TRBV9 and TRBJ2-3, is DSGVTQTPKHLITATGQRVTLRCSPRSGDLSVYWYQQSLDQGLQFLIQYYNGEERAKGNILERFSAQQFPDLHSELNLSSLELGDSALYFCASSWGAGEDTQYFGPGTRLTVL.

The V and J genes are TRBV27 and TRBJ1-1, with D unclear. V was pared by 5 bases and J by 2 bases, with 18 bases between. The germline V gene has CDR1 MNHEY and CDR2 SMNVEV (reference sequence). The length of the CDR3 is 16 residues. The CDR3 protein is CASSRLVGGRNTEAFF. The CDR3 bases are TGTGCCAGCAGTCGATTGGTGGGCGGGAGAAACACTGAAGCTTTCTTT.

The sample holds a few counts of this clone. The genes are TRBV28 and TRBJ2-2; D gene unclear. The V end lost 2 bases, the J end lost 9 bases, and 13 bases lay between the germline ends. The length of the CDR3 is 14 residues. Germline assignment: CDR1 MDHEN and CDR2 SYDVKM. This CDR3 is CASSLAYGNRELFF. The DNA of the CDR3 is TGTGCCAGCAGTTTAGCCTACGGTAATAGGGAGCTGTTTTTT.

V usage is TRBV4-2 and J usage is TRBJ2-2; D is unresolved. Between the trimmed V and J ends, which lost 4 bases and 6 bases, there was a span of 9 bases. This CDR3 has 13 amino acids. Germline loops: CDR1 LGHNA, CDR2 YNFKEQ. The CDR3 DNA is TGTGCCAGCAGCCCGCCCGAGCCCGGGGAGCTGTTTTTT. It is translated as CASSPPEPGELFF.

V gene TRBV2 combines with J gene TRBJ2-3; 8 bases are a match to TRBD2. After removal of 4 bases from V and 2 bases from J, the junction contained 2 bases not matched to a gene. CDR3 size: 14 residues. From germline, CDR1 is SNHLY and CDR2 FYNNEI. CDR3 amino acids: CASSASGHTDTQYF. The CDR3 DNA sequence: TGTGCCAGCAGTGCTAGCGGGCACACAGATACGCAGTATTTT.

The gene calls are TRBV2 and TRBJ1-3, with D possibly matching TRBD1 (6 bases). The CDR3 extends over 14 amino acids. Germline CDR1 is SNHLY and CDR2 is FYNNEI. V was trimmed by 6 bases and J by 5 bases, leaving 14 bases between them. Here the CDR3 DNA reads TGTGCCAGCAGGGAGTACAGGGAGAGAAACACCATATATTTT. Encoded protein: CASREYRERNTIYF.

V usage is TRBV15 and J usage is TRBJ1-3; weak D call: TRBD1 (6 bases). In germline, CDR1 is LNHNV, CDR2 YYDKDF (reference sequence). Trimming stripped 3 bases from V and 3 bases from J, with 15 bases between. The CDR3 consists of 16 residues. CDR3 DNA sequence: TGTGCCACCAGCAGGCGAGGGGGGGCAGGTGGAAACACCATATATTTT. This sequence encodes CATSRRGGAGGNTIYF.

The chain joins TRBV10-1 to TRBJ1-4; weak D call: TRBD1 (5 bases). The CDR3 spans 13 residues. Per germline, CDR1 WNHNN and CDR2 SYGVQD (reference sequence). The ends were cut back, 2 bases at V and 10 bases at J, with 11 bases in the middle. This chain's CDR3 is CASSENRIGKLFF. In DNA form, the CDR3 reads TGCGCCAGCAGTGAGAACAGGATCGGAAAACTGTTTTTT.

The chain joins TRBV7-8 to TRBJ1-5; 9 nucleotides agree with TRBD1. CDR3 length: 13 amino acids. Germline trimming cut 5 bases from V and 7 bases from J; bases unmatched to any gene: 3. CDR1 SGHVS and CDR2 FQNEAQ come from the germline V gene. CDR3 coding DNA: TGTGCCAGCAGCCCAGACAGGGGGCAGCCCCAGCATTTT. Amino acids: CASSPDRGQPQHF.